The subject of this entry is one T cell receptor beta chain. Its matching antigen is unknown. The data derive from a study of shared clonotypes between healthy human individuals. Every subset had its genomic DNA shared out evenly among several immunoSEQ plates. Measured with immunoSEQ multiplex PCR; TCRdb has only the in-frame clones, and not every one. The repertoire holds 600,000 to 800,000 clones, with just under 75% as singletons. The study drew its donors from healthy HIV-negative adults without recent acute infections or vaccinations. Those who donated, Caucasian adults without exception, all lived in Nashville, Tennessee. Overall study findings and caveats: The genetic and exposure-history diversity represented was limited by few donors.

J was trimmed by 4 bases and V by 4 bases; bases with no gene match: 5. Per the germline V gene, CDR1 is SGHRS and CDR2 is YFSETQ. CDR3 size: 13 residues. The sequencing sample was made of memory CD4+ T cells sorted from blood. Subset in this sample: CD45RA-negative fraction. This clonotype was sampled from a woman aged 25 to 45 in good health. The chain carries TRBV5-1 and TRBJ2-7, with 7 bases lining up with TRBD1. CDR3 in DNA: TGCGCCAGCAGCCCCGGACAGGTGTACGAGCAGTACTTC. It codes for CASSPGQVYEQYF.